This T cell receptor beta chain was obtained from a study of blood T cell repertoires in COVID-19. Study background: Samples came from the United States, Italy and Spain, spanning acute and convalescent COVID-19. PBMCs, B-cell-depleted T cells, or T cells were the source of the cDNA or gDNA that made up the material.

There are 16 residues in the CDR3. Germline V gene data show CDR1 as KGHSH and CDR2 as LQKENI. Trimming removed 0 bases from V and 1 base from J, with 12 bases in between. The method was immunoSEQ multiplex PCR; TCRdb's version includes in-frame clones alone and lacks a portion of them. The sample shows 50,000 to 75,000 clones, 87% of them seen only once. This receptor was identified in a man between 60 and 75 years old with acute or convalescent COVID-19. J is TRBJ1-1 and V is TRBV18; D is undetermined. Sequenced input: peripheral blood. CDR3 residues: CASSPPNQRGNTEAFF. CDR3 coding DNA: TGTGCCAGCTCACCACCGAATCAGCGGGGGAACACTGAAGCTTTCTTT. Looking up the rest from reference TRBV18 and TRBJ1-1 gives the full variable domain: NAGVMQNPRHLVRRRGQEARLRCSPMKGHSHVYWYRQLPEEGLKFMVYLQKENIIDESGMPKERFSAEFPKEGPSILRIQQVVRGDSAAYFCASSPPNQRGNTEAFFGQGTRLTVV.